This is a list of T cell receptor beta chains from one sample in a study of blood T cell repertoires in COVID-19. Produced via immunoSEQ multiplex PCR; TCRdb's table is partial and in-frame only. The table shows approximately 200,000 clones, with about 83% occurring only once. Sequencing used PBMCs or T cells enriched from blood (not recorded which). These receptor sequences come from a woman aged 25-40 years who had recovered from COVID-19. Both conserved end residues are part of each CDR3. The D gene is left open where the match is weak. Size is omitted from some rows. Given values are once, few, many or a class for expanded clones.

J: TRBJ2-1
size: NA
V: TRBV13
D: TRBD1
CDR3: CASSPDRGTYNEQFF
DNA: TGTGCCAGCAGCCCAGACAGGGGTACCTACAATGAGCAGTTCTTC

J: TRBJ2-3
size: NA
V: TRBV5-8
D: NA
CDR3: CASSRLLGDTQYF
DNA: TGTGCCAGCAGCAGACTTCTGGGAGATACGCAGTATTTT

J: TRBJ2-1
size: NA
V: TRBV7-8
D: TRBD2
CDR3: CASSSITSAYNEQFF
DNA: TGTGCCAGCAGCTCGATTACTAGCGCCTACAATGAGCAGTTCTTC

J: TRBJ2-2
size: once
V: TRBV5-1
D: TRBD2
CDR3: CASSLGAGGREELFF
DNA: TGCGCCAGCAGCTTGGGCGCGGGCGGGAGAGAGGAGCTGTTTTTT

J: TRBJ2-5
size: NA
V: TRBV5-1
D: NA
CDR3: CASSSAAISGETQYF
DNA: TGCGCCAGCAGCTCGGCGGCTATTTCCGGAGAGACCCAGTACTTC

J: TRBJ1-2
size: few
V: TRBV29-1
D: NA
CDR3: CSVVERGMNYGYTF
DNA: TGCAGCGTGGTGGAAAGGGGGATGAACTATGGCTACACCTTC

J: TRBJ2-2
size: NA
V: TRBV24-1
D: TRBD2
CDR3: CATGRPPGEGTNTGELFF
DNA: TGTGCCACCGGACGTCCCCCGGGGGAGGGGACGAACACCGGGGAGCTGTTTTTT

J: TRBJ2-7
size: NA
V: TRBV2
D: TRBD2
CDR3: CASRGGRGEDEQYF
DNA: TGTGCCAGCCGGGGGGGCAGGGGAGAAGACGAGCAGTACTTC

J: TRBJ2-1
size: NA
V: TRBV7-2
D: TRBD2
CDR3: CASSLPTSGTNEQFF
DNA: TGTGCCAGCAGCTTACCGACTAGCGGGACAAATGAGCAGTTCTTC

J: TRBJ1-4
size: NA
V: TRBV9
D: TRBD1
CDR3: CASSVGDSNEKLFF
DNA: TGTGCCAGCAGCGTAGGGGACAGTAATGAAAAACTGTTTTTT

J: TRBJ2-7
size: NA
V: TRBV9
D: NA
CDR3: CASSVSGSTLHEQYF
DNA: TGTGCCAGCAGCGTATCGGGGTCGACTCTGCACGAGCAGTACTTC

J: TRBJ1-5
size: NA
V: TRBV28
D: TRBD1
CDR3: CASRQISGGGSNQPQHF
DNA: TGTGCCAGCAGACAGATCTCAGGGGGTGGTAGCAATCAGCCCCAGCATTTT

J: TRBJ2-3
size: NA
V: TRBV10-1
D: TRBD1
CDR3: CASPHRGPRESRTDTQYF
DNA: TGCGCCAGCCCACACAGGGGGCCACGGGAGAGTAGGACAGATACGCAGTATTTT

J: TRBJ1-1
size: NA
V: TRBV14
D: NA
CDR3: CASSLMGGTEAFF
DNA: TGTGCCAGCAGCCTAATGGGGGGGACTGAAGCTTTCTTT

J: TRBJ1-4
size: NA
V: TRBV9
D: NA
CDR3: CASSVAGSGGEKLFF
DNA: TGTGCCAGCAGCGTAGCCGGAAGTGGAGGGGAAAAACTGTTTTTT

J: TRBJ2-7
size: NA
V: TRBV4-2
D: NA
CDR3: CASSQGGPYEQYF
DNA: TGTGCCAGCAGCCAAGGAGGCCCTTACGAGCAGTACTTC

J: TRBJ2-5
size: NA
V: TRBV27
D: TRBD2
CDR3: CASSVLAGRFQETQYF
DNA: TGTGCCAGCAGTGTACTAGCGGGAAGGTTCCAAGAGACCCAGTACTTC

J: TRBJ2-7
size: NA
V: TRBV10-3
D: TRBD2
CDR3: CAISGGTSGVPADEQYF
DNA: TGTGCCATCAGTGGCGGGACTAGCGGGGTCCCAGCGGACGAGCAGTACTTC

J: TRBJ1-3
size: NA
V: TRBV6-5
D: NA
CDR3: CASSRQGASGNTIYF
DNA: TGTGCCAGCAGTCGCCAAGGGGCCTCTGGAAACACCATATATTTT

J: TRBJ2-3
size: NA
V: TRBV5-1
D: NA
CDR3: CASRRDINTDTQYF
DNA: TGCGCCAGCAGACGGGACATAAACACAGATACGCAGTATTTT

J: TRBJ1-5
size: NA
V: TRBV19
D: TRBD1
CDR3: CASSIPGQGANQPQHF
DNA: TGTGCCAGTAGTATTCCTGGACAGGGGGCAAATCAGCCCCAGCATTTT

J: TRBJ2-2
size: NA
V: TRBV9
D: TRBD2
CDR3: CASSAASGENTGELFF
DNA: TGTGCCAGCAGCGCCGCTAGCGGAGAGAACACCGGGGAGCTGTTTTTT

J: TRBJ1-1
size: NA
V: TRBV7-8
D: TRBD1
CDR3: CASSWGSQGRDTEAFF
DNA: TGTGCCAGCAGCTGGGGTTCACAGGGGCGGGACACTGAAGCTTTCTTT

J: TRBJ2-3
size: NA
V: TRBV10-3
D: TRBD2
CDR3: CAISGTSGRDTQYF
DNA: TGTGCCATCAGTGGGACTAGCGGGAGGGATACGCAGTATTTT

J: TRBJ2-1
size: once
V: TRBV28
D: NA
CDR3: CASSSGTRPYNEQFF
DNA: TGTGCCAGCAGTTCGGGGACACGGCCATACAATGAGCAGTTCTTC

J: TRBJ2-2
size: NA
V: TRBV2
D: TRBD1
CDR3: CASMGQGTSGVTGELFF
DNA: TGTGCCAGCATGGGACAGGGGACTTCAGGGGTAACCGGGGAGCTGTTTTTT

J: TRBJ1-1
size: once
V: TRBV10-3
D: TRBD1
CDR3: CAIRDGTVNTEAFF
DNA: TGTGCCATCAGAGACGGGACAGTGAACACTGAAGCTTTCTTT